Reported below is one T cell receptor beta chain. As processed by the authors: Reference gene primer amplification yielded estimated nucleated cell counts. Data came from immunoSEQ multiplex PCR; TCRdb stores just in-frame clones and leaves some out. V and J calls and clone size are as listed in that table; D and trimming were resolved from the DNA. The table lists some 300,000 clones, roughly 90% of them singletons. This entry comes from a study of blood T cell repertoires in COVID-19. Whole-study context: The analysed material was cDNA or gDNA that came from T cells, B-cell-depleted T cells, or PBMCs.

Those who participated ranged in age from about 18 to 89 years and resided in around 22 US areas. Categorization into cohorts depended on clinical history that participants reported. The germline gives CDR1 SGHTA, CDR2 FQGNSA. After removal of 2 bases from V and 5 bases from J, the junction contained 6 bases not matched to a gene. The CDR3 spans 16 residues. The source material was PBMCs or T cells enriched from blood (not recorded which). The receptor was isolated from a woman in her twenties or thirties who had recovered from COVID-19. The chain employs TRBV7-2 and TRBJ2-1; TRBD1 matches 10 bases. CDR3 loop: CASSLSWGQGNNEQFF. Written as DNA, the CDR3 is TGTGCCAGCAGCTTATCTTGGGGACAGGGGAACAATGAGCAGTTCTTC.